This record covers a single T cell receptor (beta chain). Its binding antigen is unknown. The sample holds no much larger clone one base away, and base qualities are not on file. This sample stems from a study of T cell changes during pregnancy in multiple sclerosis (dated 2019 in TCRdb). For the study in its entirety: In women with multiple sclerosis, the researchers looked at how the T cell repertoire shifted as pregnancy progressed.

The library was generated by the immunoSEQ multiplex PCR assay. TCRdb mirrors the immuneACCESS table, restricted to in-frame sequences. Some clones are absent from its copies; in checked studies, under half trace to an unresolved V gene, and the reason for the others is unknown. Across this sample there are tens of thousands of clones, with more than 85% seen only once. The ten largest make up approximately 1.2% of the sample. The germline V and J ends show losses of 3 bases and 4 bases respectively, and no gene match explains 11 bases of the junction. CDR1 and CDR2 (MGHRA, YSYEKL) derive from the germline V gene. From its cysteine to its phenylalanine, the CDR3 spans 17 amino acids. Only the CDR3 region is kept as DNA, spanning 51 bases read in frame from base 1.

The chain was built from TRBV4-1 and TRBJ2-1, and TRBD2 matches 8 of the central bases. The starting material was peripheral blood, obtained after pregnancy. The source is a female donor in good health, enrolled as a control in a pregnancy study. DNA sequence: TGCGCCAGCAGCCAGTCCGCCCGGGGGGGCCGATACAATGAGCAGTTCTTC. It specifies CASSQSARGGRYNEQFF.